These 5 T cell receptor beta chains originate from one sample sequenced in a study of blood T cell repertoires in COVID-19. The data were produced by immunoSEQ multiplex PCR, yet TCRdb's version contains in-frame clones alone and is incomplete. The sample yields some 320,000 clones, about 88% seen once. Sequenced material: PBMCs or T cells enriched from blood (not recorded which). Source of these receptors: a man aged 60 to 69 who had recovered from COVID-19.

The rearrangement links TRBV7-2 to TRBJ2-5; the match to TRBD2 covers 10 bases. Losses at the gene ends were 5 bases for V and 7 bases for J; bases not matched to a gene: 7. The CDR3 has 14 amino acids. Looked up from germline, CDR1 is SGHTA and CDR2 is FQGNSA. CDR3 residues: CASSRGRLAGTQYF. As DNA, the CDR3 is TGTGCCAGCAGCAGAGGACGACTAGCGGGGACCCAGTACTTC.

Here the CDR3 reads CASSTGQGVIYGYTF. The CDR3 DNA follows: TGTGCCAGTAGTACAGGACAGGGGGTCATCTATGGCTACACCTTC. The chain carries TRBV19 and TRBJ1-2; the match to TRBD1 covers 10 bases. The CDR3 has 15 residues. The V gene end was trimmed by 4 bases and the J gene end by 4 bases; junction bases not matched to a gene: 6. The germline V gene has CDR1 LNHDA and CDR2 SQIVND (reference sequence).

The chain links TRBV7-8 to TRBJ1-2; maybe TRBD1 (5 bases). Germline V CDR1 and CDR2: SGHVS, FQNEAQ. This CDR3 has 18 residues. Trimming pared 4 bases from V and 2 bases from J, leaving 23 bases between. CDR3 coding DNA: TGTGCCAGCAGCTCTGGCGCGGGGGTGATGCGGGGAAACTATGGCTACACCTTC. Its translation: CASSSGAGVMRGNYGYTF.

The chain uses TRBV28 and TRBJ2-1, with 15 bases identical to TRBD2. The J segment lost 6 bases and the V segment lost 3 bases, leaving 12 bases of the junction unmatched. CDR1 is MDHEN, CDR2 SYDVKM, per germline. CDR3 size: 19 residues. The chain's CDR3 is CASSFGLAGGPGFRNEQFF. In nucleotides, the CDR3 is TGTGCCAGCAGTTTCGGACTAGCGGGAGGGCCTGGGTTTCGCAATGAGCAGTTCTTC.

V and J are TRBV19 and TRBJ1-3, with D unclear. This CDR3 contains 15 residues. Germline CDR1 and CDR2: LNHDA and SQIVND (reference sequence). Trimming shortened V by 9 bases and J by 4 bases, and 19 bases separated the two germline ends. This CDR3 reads CASNPPGGLGNTIYF. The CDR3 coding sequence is TGTGCCAGCAACCCGCCCGGCGGACTCGGAAACACCATATATTTT.